These 10 T cell receptor beta chains originate from one sample sequenced in a study of T cells expressing NK-cell markers. One entry per CDR3 protein, without DNA, is what TCRdb gives after re-calling the 5' RACE reads. This repertoire includes about 430,000 distinct CDR3 sequences. Source material: blood T cells: a sorted CD56 or NKG2C T cell subset, CD4+ or CD8+ T cells, or bulk PBMC T cells (not recorded which). Receptor source: a woman between 50 and 59 years old in good health.

This chain links TRBV10-3 with TRBJ2-2; with no DNA, the TCRdb D assignment of TRBD1 cannot be verified. Per the germline V gene, CDR1 is ENHRY and CDR2 is SYGVKD. The CDR3 totals 14 residues. The CDR3 is CAISESIGAGELFF.

The genes are TRBV14 and TRBJ1-1; there is no DNA to check the TCRdb D call of TRBD1. The CDR3 contains 14 residues. CDR1 and CDR2 from the germline V gene are SGHDN and FVKESK. The CDR3 region is CASSHPGPRAEAFF.

The chain uses TRBV5-1 and TRBJ2-2. In germline, CDR1 is SGHRS, CDR2 YFSETQ. The CDR3 sequence is 15 residues long. CDR3 residues: CASRIRPENTGELFF.

V usage is TRBV20-1 and J usage is TRBJ2-7; no DNA is available, so the TRBD2 call from TCRdb remains unchecked. CDR1 and CDR2 from the germline V gene are DFQATT and SNEGSKA (reference sequence). The CDR3 is 14 residues long. CDR3 sequence reads: CSALAGSGSYEQYF.

The genes are TRBV28 and TRBJ2-1; TCRdb gives TRBD2 as the D gene, but with no DNA this cannot be confirmed. The CDR3 covers 16 residues. CDR1 is MDHEN and CDR2 is SYDVKM in the germline V gene. The CDR3 loop reads CASSPLAGVLYNEQFF.

This rearrangement joins TRBV5-1 to TRBJ2-3; TCRdb picks TRBD2, but there is no DNA to check that call. Germline-derived CDR1 and CDR2 are SGHRS and YFSETQ. The CDR3 consists of 16 residues. CDR3 residues: CASRKVAGLNTDTQYF. The variable domain in full, with the rest retrieved from reference TRBV5-1 and TRBJ2-3, is KAGVTQTPRYLIKTRGQQVTLSCSPISGHRSVSWYQQTPGQGLQFLFEYFSETQRNKGNFPGRFSGRQFSNSRSEMNVSTLELGDSALYLCASRKVAGLNTDTQYFGPGTRLTVL.

This chain links TRBV5-1 with TRBJ1-3. The CDR3 length is 15 residues. Germline CDR1 reads SGHRS; CDR2 reads YFSETQ. This chain's CDR3 is CASSWGRTSGNTIYF.

The chain recombines TRBV29-1 with TRBJ2-5; TCRdb's D gene call, TRBD2, goes unchecked for lack of DNA. The CDR3 totals 12 residues. Germline V gives CDR1 SQVTM, CDR2 ANQGSEA. CDR3 region: CSAYEGQETQYF.

The CDR3 is CATQGQQAGELFF. The genes are TRBV10-3 and TRBJ2-2; TCRdb selects TRBD1, and the lack of DNA leaves this call unchecked. The CDR3 totals 13 residues. Germline values: CDR1 ENHRY, CDR2 SYGVKD.

The chain's CDR3 is CSALGEETQYF. The rearrangement uses TRBV29-1 and TRBJ2-5; without DNA, the TCRdb call of TRBD2 cannot be checked. Germline assignment: CDR1 SQVTM and CDR2 ANQGSEA. This CDR3 has 11 amino acids.